The following is a T cell receptor (beta chain) sequence with its context. Its specificity is unknown. The data stem from a study of blood T cells in healthy people across ages. Notes on the study in general: The fall in TCR beta diversity per million T cells was roughly linear with age.

Caucasian individuals from Russia who were healthy and aged 6 to 90 acted as donors. Looked up from germline, CDR1 is DFQATT and CDR2 is SNEGSKA (reference sequence). This CDR3 spans 13 amino acids. A sample-barcoded 5' primer and a J-beta primer mix were used in a second PCR of roughly 7 to 11 cycles. MiXCR, run by TCRdb on the 5' RACE reads, gives a single entry per CDR3 protein. The table has about 2 million distinct CDR3 sequences, roughly 49% seen once. This TCR came from a woman aged 40 to 50 in good health. The sample consisted of blood. The chain uses TRBV20-1 and TRBJ2-7; 11 bases are a match to TRBD1. TRBJ2-5 matches the DNA end more closely, so the J call is doubtful. CDR3 sequence: CSASDRGQVTQYF. The CDR3, as DNA: TGCAGTGCTTCGGACAGGGGGCAGGTGACCCAGTACTTC.